One sample yielded the 18 T cell receptor beta chains listed below, sequenced in a study of a mutant IDH1 vaccine in newly diagnosed glioma. Generated by immunoSEQ multiplex PCR, the TCRdb table keeps only in-frame clones and is missing some. The sample holds some 80,000 clones, about 85% seen once. Time point here: week 23, last vaccination. Each dose of the vaccine consisted of 300 ug of mutant IDH1 20-mer peptide, with topical imiquimod. These TCRs are of unknown antigen specificity. This specimen was PBMCs, taken from a glioma patient whose treatment included an IDH1 peptide vaccine. The receptors were gathered from a woman in her forties or fifties with glioma.

This chain's CDR3 is CAISDRAAGETQYF. The CDR3 DNA sequence: TGTGCCATTTCGGACAGGGCTGCAGGGGAGACCCAGTACTTC. This sequence joins TRBV10-3 and TRBJ2-5; 8 bases are a match to TRBD1. V was clipped by 9 bases and J by 5 bases; unmatched bases: 11. This CDR3 has 14 amino acids. Per the germline V gene, CDR1 is ENHRY and CDR2 is SYGVKD.

The genes are TRBV28 and TRBJ1-1; the D is unclear. V lost 10 bases and J 2 bases, leaving 11 bases between the germline ends. The germline CDR1 and CDR2 sequences are MDHEN and SYDVKM. The CDR3 length is 12 residues. The CDR3 loop reads CATQGFNTEAFF. In nucleotides, the CDR3 is TGTGCCACGCAAGGTTTTAACACTGAAGCTTTCTTT.

This sequence joins TRBV27 and TRBJ2-7, with 9 nucleotides matching TRBD1. Germline V gives CDR1 MNHEY, CDR2 SMNVEV (reference sequence). This CDR3 contains 15 residues. The J segment lost 2 bases and the V segment lost 3 bases, leaving 5 bases of the junction unmatched. The DNA for the CDR3 is TGTGCCAGCAGTTTCTGGGACAGGGTCGCCTACGAGCAGTACTTC. Translating gives CASSFWDRVAYEQYF.

CDR3 protein: CASSPYSKQGFEKLFF. The CDR3 DNA reads as TGTGCCAGCAGCCCATACTCCAAGCAGGGGTTTGAAAAACTGTTTTTT. The chain employs TRBV7-3 and TRBJ1-4, with D possibly being TRBD1 (6 bases). Per germline, CDR1 SGHTA and CDR2 FQGTGA. The CDR3 length is 16 residues. V gave up 5 bases and J gave up 7 bases, with 20 bases separating them.

V is TRBV4-1 and J is TRBJ2-1, with 10 bases aligning to TRBD1. The germline gives CDR1 MGHRA, CDR2 YSYEKL. The V and J ends lost 4 bases and 6 bases, in that order; junction bases with no gene match: 6. The CDR3 runs 15 residues. This CDR3 is CASSPGTGDANEQFF. In DNA, the CDR3 is TGCGCCAGCAGCCCCGGGACAGGGGATGCCAATGAGCAGTTCTTC.

Written as DNA, the CDR3 is TGTGCCAGCAGGTCCCCAAGGACAGGGGGCTCCTACGAGCAGTACTTC. Translation gives CASRSPRTGGSYEQYF. The gene calls are TRBV28 and TRBJ2-7; 10 bases are a match to TRBD1. The germline V gene encodes CDR1 MDHEN and CDR2 SYDVKM. The CDR3 covers 16 residues. The J segment lost 0 bases and the V segment lost 6 bases, leaving 8 bases of the junction unmatched.

The chain employs TRBV6-4 and TRBJ2-2; D assignment may be TRBD1 or TRBD2 (5 bases each). This CDR3 contains 18 residues. V was trimmed by 5 bases and J by 1 base, leaving 20 bases between them. CDR1 is MRHNA and CDR2 is SNTAGT in the germline V gene. Written as DNA, the CDR3 is TGTGCCAGCAGTCTACTAATTTTCGGGACGTTGAACACCGGGGAGCTGTTTTTT. It translates to CASSLLIFGTLNTGELFF.

The rearrangement joins TRBV19 to TRBJ2-7, with 8 bases identical to TRBD1. Germline CDR1 reads LNHDA; CDR2 reads SQIVND (reference sequence). After removal of 4 bases from V and 5 bases from J, the junction contained 13 bases not matched to a gene. The CDR3 is 16 residues long. CDR3 sequence: CASSSRLWTGYDEQYF. The CDR3 nucleotides are TGTGCCAGTAGTAGCAGACTTTGGACAGGGTACGACGAGCAGTACTTC.

The chain uses TRBV27 and TRBJ2-5; 7 bases fit TRBD1. The germline CDR1 and CDR2 sequences are MNHEY and SMNVEV (reference sequence). The CDR3 extends over 16 amino acids. The junction had 17 bases not matched to a gene; V was cut back by 5 bases and J by 8 bases. The CDR3 loop reads CASSPQGTDPRDTQYF. The CDR3 nucleotides are TGTGCCAGCAGTCCCCAAGGGACAGACCCAAGAGATACCCAGTACTTC.

The V call is TRBV20-1, the J call TRBJ2-7, with unresolved D. The germline V gene encodes CDR1 DFQATT and CDR2 SNEGSKA (reference sequence). There are 11 residues in the CDR3. V lost 1 base to trimming and J lost 9 bases, with 10 bases between them. The CDR3 loop reads CSARAPLGQYF. The CDR3 DNA is TGCAGTGCTAGAGCCCCCCTAGGGCAGTACTTC.

The V call is TRBV19, the J call TRBJ1-2; possibly TRBD1 for D (5 bases). Trimming cost V 5 bases and J 5 bases, with 12 bases left between them. There are 13 residues in the CDR3. CDR1 and CDR2 from the germline V gene are LNHDA and SQIVND (reference sequence). CDR3 residues: CASSPGNFYGYTF. CDR3 coding DNA: TGTGCCAGTAGTCCAGGGAATTTTTATGGCTACACCTTC.

The J gene is TRBJ2-7, the V gene TRBV5-1, with 8 bases matching TRBD1. The junction had 4 bases not matched to a gene; V was cut back by 0 bases and J by 5 bases. The CDR3 has 14 residues. Germline CDR1 SGHRS, CDR2 YFSETQ. CDR3 protein: CASSLGQGHDEQYF. The CDR3 DNA reads TGCGCCAGCAGCTTGGGACAGGGGCACGACGAGCAGTACTTC.

The rearrangement joins TRBV7-3 to TRBJ2-3; possibly TRBD2 for D (6 bases). Germline values: CDR1 SGHTA, CDR2 FQGTGA. The CDR3 covers 14 residues. Deletions cut 0 bases from V and 3 bases from J, with 7 bases between. The CDR3 DNA is TGTGCCAGCAGCTTAACCGGGACTACAGATACGCAGTATTTT. Translated: CASSLTGTTDTQYF.

The chain recombines TRBV5-1 with TRBJ2-7; TRBD2 aligns across 10 bases. The germline CDR1 and CDR2 sequences are SGHRS and YFSETQ. The CDR3 is 14 amino acids. The trim removed 2 bases at V and 2 bases at J, leaving 1 base unmatched. CDR3 sequence (DNA): TGCGCCAGCAGCTTTGGACTAGCGGCCTACGAGCAGTACTTC. Protein: CASSFGLAAYEQYF.

The J gene is TRBJ2-3, the V gene TRBV7-9; 9 bases fit TRBD1. From germline, CDR1 is SEHNR and CDR2 FQNEAQ (reference sequence). CDR3 size: 15 residues. V lost 1 base, J lost 8 bases, and 7 bases stayed unmatched. In DNA form, the CDR3 reads TGTGCCAGCAGCTTAGTTGTGACAGGGGGTGGTACGCAGTATTTT. This encodes CASSLVVTGGGTQYF.

The chain joins TRBV9 to TRBJ2-1; D gene ambiguous. Trimming took off 1 base at V and 0 bases at J, with 5 bases between the two ends. This CDR3 is built from 14 residues. Per germline, CDR1 SGDLS and CDR2 YYNGEE. CDR3 DNA sequence: TGTGCCAGCAGCGTATTGAGCTCCTACAATGAGCAGTTCTTC. This sequence encodes CASSVLSSYNEQFF. Filled out from reference TRBV9 and TRBJ2-1, the complete variable domain reads DSGVTQTPKHLITATGQRVTLRCSPRSGDLSVYWYQQSLDQGLQFLIQYYNGEERAKGNILERFSAQQFPDLHSELNLSSLELGDSALYFCASSVLSSYNEQFFGPGTRLTVL.

The gene calls are TRBV2 and TRBJ1-5; no firm D call. CDR3 size: 14 residues. Germline-derived CDR1 and CDR2 are SNHLY and FYNNEI. Trimming pared 4 bases from V and 0 bases from J, leaving 7 bases between. The CDR3 region has the DNA TGTGCCAGCAGTGGGCAGCTTAGCAATCAGCCCCAGCATTTT. Protein: CASSGQLSNQPQHF.

V gene TRBV5-1 combines with J gene TRBJ2-2, with D possibly being TRBD1 or TRBD2 (5 bases each). Trimming stripped 4 bases from V and 2 bases from J, with 12 bases between. CDR1 is SGHRS and CDR2 is YFSETQ in the germline V gene. The CDR3 length is 15 residues. CDR3 in amino acids: CASSLGRLNTGELFF. CDR3 nucleotide sequence: TGCGCCAGCAGCCTGGGACGGTTAAACACCGGGGAGCTGTTTTTT.